The clone carrying this T cell receptor (beta chain) was counted ten times or more. The sample belongs to a study of tumor-infiltrating lymphocytes in oesophageal squamous cell carcinoma. TCRdb itself ran the PCR reads through MiXCR, one entry per CDR3 protein. The sample contains nearly 20,000 distinct CDR3 sequences, 30% to 50% of which appear only once. What was sequenced was blood. The sequence derives from a male donor with esophageal squamous cell carcinoma.

CDR3 nucleotide sequence: TGCGCCAGCAGCTTGGGGAGGGTAGGGGGCACTGAAGCTTTCTTT. This gives the protein CASSLGRVGGTEAFF. V and J are TRBV5-1 and TRBJ1-1, with D tentatively TRBD1 (6 bases). CDR1 is SGHRS, CDR2 YFSETQ, per germline. The CDR3 extends over 15 amino acids. V lost 0 bases and J lost 4, with 13 bases in between.